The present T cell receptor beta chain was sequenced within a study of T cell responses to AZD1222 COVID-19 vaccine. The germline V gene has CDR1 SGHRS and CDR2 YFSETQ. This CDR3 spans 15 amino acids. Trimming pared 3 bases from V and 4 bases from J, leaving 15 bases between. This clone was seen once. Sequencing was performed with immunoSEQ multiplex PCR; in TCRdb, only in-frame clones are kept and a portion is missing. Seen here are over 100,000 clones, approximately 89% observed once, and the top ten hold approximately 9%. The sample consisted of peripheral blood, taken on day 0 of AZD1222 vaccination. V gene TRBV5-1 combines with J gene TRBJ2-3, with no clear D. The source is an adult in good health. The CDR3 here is CASSSSRLGPDTQYF. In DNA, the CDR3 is TGCGCCAGCAGCTCATCGCGCCTCGGCCCAGATACGCAGTATTTT.